Below, one TCR beta chain is given with its context. Its antigen remains unidentified. The data were taken from a study of shared clonotypes between healthy human individuals. The CDR3 is 15 amino acids. V lost 1 base to trimming and J lost 5 bases, with 12 bases between them. CDR1 and CDR2 from the germline V gene are MGHRA and YSYEKL. The table came from immunoSEQ multiplex PCR; TCRdb's copy has only in-frame clones and leaves some out. The table includes some 740,000 clones, 85% to 95% detected once. General study points: Relative to memory subsets, naive subsets generally showed larger estimated richness.

CD8 cells classed as naive were CD45RO-negative and positively selected for CCR7, excluding terminally differentiated effector memory CD45RA+ cells. This TCR came from a man younger than 45 in good health. The material sequenced was naive CD8+ T cells sorted from blood. V gene TRBV4-1 combines with J gene TRBJ1-5; unclear D gene. Here the CDR3 DNA reads TGCGCCAGCAGCCAAGCTCCCAGCGCGGATCAGCCCCAGCATTTT. This sequence encodes CASSQAPSADQPQHF.